The clone carrying this T cell receptor (beta chain) was detected ten times or more. Its target is not known. These data come from a study of T-cell memory formation after mild COVID-19. The wider study: Largely donor-specific TCR clusters were found.

TCRdb re-derived calls from the 5' RACE reads in MiXCR, one entry per CDR3 protein. The sample has a few hundred thousand distinct CDR3 sequences; less than 25% are singletons. Whole-study results and caveats: Contracting clones, day 15 to 85, had balanced CD4/CD8, and later expanders favored CD4+.

Germline-derived CDR1 and CDR2 are LGHDT and YNNKEL (reference sequence). The CDR3 totals 10 residues. Trimming removed 0 bases from V and 7 bases from J, with 0 bases in between. The sequenced material came from PBMCs or a T cell subset sorted from them (not recorded which). This TCR was sampled from a man younger than 35 who had mild COVID-19 (a few samples of this study predate the infection). Cell type and time point are not known. The chain recombines TRBV3-1 with TRBJ2-5; no clear D. CDR3 bases: TGTGCCAGCAGCCAAGAGACCCAGTACTTC. This sequence encodes CASSQETQYF.